The rows below give T cell receptor beta chains drawn from one sample of a study of control samples from healthy donors and cancer patients. The data were produced by immunoSEQ multiplex PCR, yet TCRdb's version contains in-frame clones alone and is incomplete. Counted here are tens of thousands of clones, about 83% occurring once; the ten biggest clones make up roughly 14%. The sequenced sample was blood. These receptors were obtained from a man between 60 and 75 years old in good health. CDR3s include the opening cysteine and the closing phenylalanine or tryptophan. D genes are given only for firm matches. Clone size is not always given. Where it is, it says once, few, many or a class for expanded clones.

D	J	size	V	DNA	CDR3
TRBD1	TRBJ1-2	-	TRBV3-1/TRBV3-2	TGTGCCAGCAGCCAAGAGGACAGGGGGTCTGGCTACACCTTC	CASSQEDRGSGYTF
TRBD1	TRBJ1-2	-	TRBV6-5	TGTGCCAGCAGGGGACAGAACTATGGCTACACCTTC	CASRGQNYGYTF
TRBD1	TRBJ2-5	-	TRBV14	TGTGCCAGCAGCCCCGGGACAGAGCAGACCCAGTACTTC	CASSPGTEQTQYF
TRBD2	TRBJ2-3	-	TRBV5-5	TGTGCCAGCAGATCTAGCGGGAGACCAGATACGCAGTATTTT	CASRSSGRPDTQYF
TRBD1	TRBJ1-6	few	TRBV18	TGTGCCAGCTCACCTGGACAGGGGAGTAATTCACCCCTCCACTTT	CASSPGQGSNSPLHF
TRBD1	TRBJ2-5	-	TRBV2	TGTGCCAGCAGAGATACTGCTGGGACAGGGGGCCGCGAGACCCAGTACTTC	CASRDTAGTGGRETQYF
-	TRBJ1-4	-	TRBV9	TGTGCCAGCAGCGGCACCGGGTCTGGGGGGGAAAAACTGTTTTTT	CASSGTGSGGEKLFF
TRBD2	TRBJ2-1	-	TRBV27	TGTGCCAGCAGTCCACTAGCGGGCCTCTACAATGAGCAGTTCTTC	CASSPLAGLYNEQFF
-	TRBJ1-2	few	TRBV6-5	TGTGCCAGCAGCGAGGGGTTTGGCTACACCTTC	CASSEGFGYTF
-	TRBJ1-2	-	TRBV15	TGTGCCACCAGCAGGGACACAGGTTTATCCTACACCTTC	CATSRDTGLSYTF
TRBD1	TRBJ1-5	-	TRBV3-1/TRBV3-2	TGTGCCAGCAGTGACACAGGGGGATGGGGTCAGCCCCAGCATTTT	CASSDTGGWGQPQHF
-	TRBJ2-2	once	TRBV4-3	TGCGCCAGCAGCCAAGAGATAGGCGGGGAGCTGTTTTTT	CASSQEIGGELFF
-	TRBJ2-1	-	TRBV6-5	TGTGCCAGTAGTCTCGGGGCTGGCAATGAGCAGTTCTTC	CASSLGAGNEQFF
TRBD2	TRBJ2-5	-	TRBV7-9	TGTGCCAGCAGCTTAGGACTAGCGGGAGGCCAAGAGACCCAGTACTTC	CASSLGLAGGQETQYF
-	TRBJ2-5	-	TRBV6-5	TGTGCCAGCAGTCCTCTAAGCGGGCAGACCCAGTACTTC	CASSPLSGQTQYF
TRBD1	TRBJ1-1	-	TRBV18	TGTGCCAGCTCACCTAGCGGACAGGGGGCCTCTGAAGCTTTCTTT	CASSPSGQGASEAFF
-	TRBJ2-5	once	TRBV5-4	TGTGCCAGCAGCTCTAACAGTAGGCAAGAGACCCAGTACTTC	CASSSNSRQETQYF
-	TRBJ1-6	-	TRBV19	TGTGCCAGTAAGTCTGGGAGCTCCTATAATTCACCCCTCCACTTT	CASKSGSSYNSPLHF
-	TRBJ2-3	-	TRBV5-1	TGCGCCAGCAGCTTCACAGGGCAGAGCACAGATACGCAGTATTTT	CASSFTGQSTDTQYF
-	TRBJ1-1	-	TRBV18	TGTGCCAGCTCTATTACAGGGAAGGGGACTGAAGCTTTCTTT	CASSITGKGTEAFF
-	TRBJ2-2	-	TRBV18	TGTGCCAGCTCACTTAAAAACCCCGGAGTAGGCACCGGGGAGCTGTTTTTT	CASSLKNPGVGTGELFF
-	TRBJ1-5	-	TRBV19	TGTGCCAGTAGTCTCCCGGGCAGGGTAAGACAGCCCCAGCATTTT	CASSLPGRVRQPQHF
TRBD1	TRBJ1-5	once	TRBV5-5	TGTGCCAGCAGCTATACAGGGGGCCCTAATCAGCCCCAGCATTTT	CASSYTGGPNQPQHF
-	TRBJ1-1	-	TRBV7-9	TGTGCCAGCAGCTTAGAACCGGGGATGCCGGCTTTCTTT	CASSLEPGMPAFF
-	TRBJ1-6	-	TRBV7-3	TGTGCCAGCAGCTTAACGGGTCCGAATTCACCCCTCCACTTT	CASSLTGPNSPLHF
-	TRBJ2-6	-	TRBV27	TGTGCCAGCAGCAGCGGTGGTTCTGGGGCCAACGTCCTGACTTTC	CASSSGGSGANVLTF
-	TRBJ2-1	-	TRBV7-9	TGTGCCAGCAGCCCCTCCGGGGGAGGACCCAATGAGCAGTTCTTC	CASSPSGGGPNEQFF
TRBD2	TRBJ2-7	few	TRBV7-2	TGTGCCAGCAGCTTAGTTAGCGGGAGGGTAGAGCAGTACTTC	CASSLVSGRVEQYF
-	TRBJ2-7	-	TRBV7-2	TGTGCCAGCAGCTTAGTCACCTACGAGCAGTACTTC	CASSLVTYEQYF
TRBD1	TRBJ1-1	-	TRBV5-1	TGCGCCAGCAGCTTGATCCCTGACAGGGGGAGCGCTTTCTTT	CASSLIPDRGSAFF
-	TRBJ2-7	-	TRBV7-9	TGTGCCAGCGGTTCAGGGTGGACCTACGAGCAGTACTTC	CASGSGWTYEQYF
-	TRBJ2-4	-	TRBV7-8	TGTGCCAGCAGTTATAAAGCGGACTTAGCCAAAAACATTCAGTACTTC	CASSYKADLAKNIQYF
-	TRBJ1-5	-	TRBV24-1	TGTGCCACCAGTTGGGGGGACAGCAATCAGCCCCAGCATTTT	CATSWGDSNQPQHF
-	TRBJ1-6	few	TRBV19	TGTGCCAGTACATACAGCTCCTATAATTCACCCCTCCACTTT	CASTYSSYNSPLHF
TRBD2	TRBJ2-5	-	TRBV18	TGTGCCAGCTCACCGGGACTAGCGGGAGGAGAGACCCAGTACTTC	CASSPGLAGGETQYF